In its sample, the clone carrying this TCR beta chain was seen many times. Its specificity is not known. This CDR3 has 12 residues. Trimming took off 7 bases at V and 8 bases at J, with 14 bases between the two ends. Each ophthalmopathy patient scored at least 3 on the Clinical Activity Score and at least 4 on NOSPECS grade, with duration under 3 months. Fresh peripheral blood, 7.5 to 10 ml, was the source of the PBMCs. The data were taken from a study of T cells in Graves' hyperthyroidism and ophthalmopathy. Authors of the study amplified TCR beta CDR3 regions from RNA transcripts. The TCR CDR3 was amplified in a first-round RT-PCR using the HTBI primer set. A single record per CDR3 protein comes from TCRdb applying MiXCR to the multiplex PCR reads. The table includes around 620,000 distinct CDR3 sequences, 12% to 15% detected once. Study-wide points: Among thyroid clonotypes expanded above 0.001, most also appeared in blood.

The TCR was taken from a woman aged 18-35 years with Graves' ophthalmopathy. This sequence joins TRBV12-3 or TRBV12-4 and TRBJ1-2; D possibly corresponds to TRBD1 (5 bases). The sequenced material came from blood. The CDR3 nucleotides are TGTGCCAGCACCTTAGGGACGGGAGGCTACACCTTC. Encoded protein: CASTLGTGGYTF.